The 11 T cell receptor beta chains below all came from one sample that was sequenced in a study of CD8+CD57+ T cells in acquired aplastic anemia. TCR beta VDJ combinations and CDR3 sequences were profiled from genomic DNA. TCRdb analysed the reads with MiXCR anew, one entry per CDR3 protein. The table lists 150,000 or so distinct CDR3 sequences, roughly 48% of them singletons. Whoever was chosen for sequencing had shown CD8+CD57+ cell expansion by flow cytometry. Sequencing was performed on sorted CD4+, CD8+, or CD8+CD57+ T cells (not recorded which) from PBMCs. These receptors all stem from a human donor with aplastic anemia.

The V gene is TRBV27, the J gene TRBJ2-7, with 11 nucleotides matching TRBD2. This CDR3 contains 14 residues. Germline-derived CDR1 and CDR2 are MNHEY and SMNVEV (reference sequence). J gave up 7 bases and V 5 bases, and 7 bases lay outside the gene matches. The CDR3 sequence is CASSPLAGGGEQYF. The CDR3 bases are TGTGCCAGCAGTCCCCTAGCGGGAGGCGGAGAGCAGTACTTC.

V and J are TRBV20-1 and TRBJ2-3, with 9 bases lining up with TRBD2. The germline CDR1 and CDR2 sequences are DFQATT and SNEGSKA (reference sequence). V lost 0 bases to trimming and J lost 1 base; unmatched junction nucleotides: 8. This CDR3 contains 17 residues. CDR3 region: CSARDRATSGRTDTQYF. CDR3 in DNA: TGCAGTGCTAGAGATCGAGCGACTAGCGGACGCACAGATACGCAGTATTTT.

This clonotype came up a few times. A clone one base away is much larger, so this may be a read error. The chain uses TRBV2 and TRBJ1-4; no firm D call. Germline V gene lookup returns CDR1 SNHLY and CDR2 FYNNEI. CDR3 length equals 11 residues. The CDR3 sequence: CASSLNEKLLF. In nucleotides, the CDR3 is TGTGCCAGCAGTTTGAATGAAAAACTGCTTTTT. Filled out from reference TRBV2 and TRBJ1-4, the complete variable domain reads EPEVTQTPSHQVTQMGQEVILRCVPISNHLYFYWYRQILGQKVEFLVSFYNNEISEKSEIFDDQFSVERPDGSNFTLKIRSTKLEDSAMYFCASSLNEKLLFGSGTQLSVL.

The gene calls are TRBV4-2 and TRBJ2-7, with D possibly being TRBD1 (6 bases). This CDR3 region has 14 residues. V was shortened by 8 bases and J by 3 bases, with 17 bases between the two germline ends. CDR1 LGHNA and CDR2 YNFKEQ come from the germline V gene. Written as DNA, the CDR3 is TGTGCCAGCGGTTCTGGGGGCGCGGGCTACGAGCAGTACTTC. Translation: CASGSGGAGYEQYF.

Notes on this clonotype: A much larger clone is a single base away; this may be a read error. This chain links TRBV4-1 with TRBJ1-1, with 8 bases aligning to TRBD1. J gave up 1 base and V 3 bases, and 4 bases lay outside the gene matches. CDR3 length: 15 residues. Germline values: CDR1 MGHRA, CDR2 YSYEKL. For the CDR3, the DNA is TGCGCCAGCAGCCATAGTGGGACAGGGAACACTGAAGCTTTCTTT. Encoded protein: CASSHSGTGNTEAFF.

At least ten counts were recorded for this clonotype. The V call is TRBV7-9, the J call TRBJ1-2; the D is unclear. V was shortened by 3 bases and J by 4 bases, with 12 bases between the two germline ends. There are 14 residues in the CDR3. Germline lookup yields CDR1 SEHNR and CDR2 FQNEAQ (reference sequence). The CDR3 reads CASSFPGVPYGYTF. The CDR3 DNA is TGTGCCAGCAGCTTCCCTGGGGTCCCCTATGGCTACACCTTC.

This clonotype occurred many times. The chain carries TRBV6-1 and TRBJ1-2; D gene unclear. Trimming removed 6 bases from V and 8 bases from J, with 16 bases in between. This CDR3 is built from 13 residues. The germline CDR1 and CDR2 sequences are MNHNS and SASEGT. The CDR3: CASRGPLTGGYTF. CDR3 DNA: TGTGCCAGCAGAGGTCCTTTAACGGGAGGCTACACCTTC.

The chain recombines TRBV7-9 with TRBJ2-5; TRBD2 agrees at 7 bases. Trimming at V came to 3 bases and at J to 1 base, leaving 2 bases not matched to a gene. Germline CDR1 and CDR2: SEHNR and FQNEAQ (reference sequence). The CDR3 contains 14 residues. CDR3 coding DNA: TGTGCCAGCAGCTTTTCTAGCGGCCAAGAGACCCAGTACTTC. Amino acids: CASSFSSGQETQYF. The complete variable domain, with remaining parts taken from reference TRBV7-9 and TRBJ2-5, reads DTGVSQNPRHKITKRGQNVTFRCDPISEHNRLYWYRQTLGQGPEFLTYFQNEAQLEKSRLLSDRFSAERPKGSFSTLEIQRTEQGDSAMYLCASSFSSGQETQYFGPGTRLLVL.

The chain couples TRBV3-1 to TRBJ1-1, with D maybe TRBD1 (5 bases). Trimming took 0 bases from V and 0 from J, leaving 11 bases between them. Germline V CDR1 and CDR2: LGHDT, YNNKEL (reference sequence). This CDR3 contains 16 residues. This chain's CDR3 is CASSQDRVFLNTEAFF. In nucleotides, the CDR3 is TGTGCCAGCAGCCAAGACAGGGTGTTTTTGAACACTGAAGCTTTCTTT.

The CDR3 DNA reads as TGCAGTGCTAGAGATTTTGGGGCAGGAGTAAATGAAGCTTTCTTT. It translates to CSARDFGAGVNEAFF. J is TRBJ1-1 and V is TRBV20-1, with D possibly matching TRBD1 (5 bases). The CDR3 loop spans 15 amino acids. Germline lookup yields CDR1 DFQATT and CDR2 SNEGSKA (reference sequence). With 0 bases removed from V and 7 bases from J, the gap between germline ends came to 18 bases.

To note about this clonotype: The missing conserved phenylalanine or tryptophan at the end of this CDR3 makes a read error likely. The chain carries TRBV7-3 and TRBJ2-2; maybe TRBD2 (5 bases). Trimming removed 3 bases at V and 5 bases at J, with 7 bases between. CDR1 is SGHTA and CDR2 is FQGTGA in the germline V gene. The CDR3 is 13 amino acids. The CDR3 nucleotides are TGTGCCAGCAGCTTTACTAGTACCGGGGAGCTGTTTTTG. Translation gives CASSFTSTGELFL.